In this sample, the clone carrying this TCR beta chain turned up a few times. Its antigen is not known. The data were produced by immunoSEQ multiplex PCR, yet TCRdb's version contains in-frame clones alone and is incomplete. The top ten hold around 9.9% of the sample, which has about 62,000 clones, around 79% seen once. Unmatched junction bases numbered 4, after V lost 4 bases and J lost 5 bases. CDR3 length equals 14 residues. Germline CDR1 is MGHRA and CDR2 is YSYEKL. This entry is derived from a study of OX40 agonist ivuxolimab in advanced cancers. Study in general: The patients' treatment was ivuxolimab, an agonistic anti-OX40 (CD134) antibody. Study findings and constraints: Average numbers of expanded clones were greater in CD8+ T cells than in CD4+. Clonal expansion by week 6 occurred in CD4+ and CD8+ blood T cells (at 0.1 to 3.0 mg/kg).

This chain connects TRBV4-1 to TRBJ2-5, with 10 nucleotides matching TRBD1. The sample here was CD4+ or CD8+ T cells sorted from blood, taken in a trial of the OX40 agonist ivuxolimab. The sequence came from an adult with an advanced solid tumor such as melanoma, head and neck, liver or kidney cancer. CDR3 nucleotide sequence: TGCGCCAGCAGCCTGACGACAGGGGGCGAGACCCAGTACTTC. It is translated as CASSLTTGGETQYF.